This T cell receptor (beta chain) was profiled in a study of T cells in Graves' hyperthyroidism and ophthalmopathy. The wider study: Peripheral blood was acquired at first diagnosis, ahead of any therapy whatsoever. Study-wide results and limits: Using 13 V-J features, a model discriminated ophthalmopathy from stable hyperthyroidism.

With regard to this clonotype: The target antigen is unknown.

Sample collection date corresponds to first hyperthyroidism diagnosis, prior to any ophthalmopathy symptoms. Amplification of TCR beta CDR3 regions was performed using RNA transcripts as template. When the TCR CDR3 underwent first-round RT-PCR, the HTBI primer set was used. TCRdb passed the multiplex PCR reads through MiXCR, listing each CDR3 protein once. Found here are more than 550,000 distinct CDR3 sequences, around 20% of them singletons; the top ten hold over 15%. This clonotype was obtained from a woman between 50 and 59 years old with Graves' hyperthyroidism that later progressed to Graves' ophthalmopathy. Source material: blood.

The CDR3 DNA is TGTGCCAGCAGCGTCCCCACAGATACGCAGTATTTT. This translates into CASSVPTDTQYF. The chain has TRBV9 and TRBJ2-3; D unclear. The CDR3 runs to 12 residues. Germline values: CDR1 SGDLS, CDR2 YYNGEE. V gave up 2 bases and J gave up 2 bases, with 3 bases separating them.